One sample yielded the 5 T cell receptor beta chains listed below, sequenced in a study of cytomegalovirus exposure and HLA in healthy donors. PCR used 60 Vbeta primers and 13 Jbeta primers. Assay: immunoSEQ multiplex PCR; the TCRdb copy retains only in-frame clones and omits some. The sample records about 270,000 clones, around 65% being singletons. The sequenced material came from PBMCs. All receptors come from a female donor in good health and CMV-seronegative.

The chain joins TRBV5-1 to TRBJ1-1; 8 nucleotides agree with TRBD1. Germline V CDR1 and CDR2: SGHRS, YFSETQ. Trimming cost V 1 base and J 3 bases; bases outside gene matches: 8. There are 16 residues in the CDR3. CDR3 loop: CASSLRPGGRDTEAFF. CDR3 nucleotide sequence: TGCGCCAGCAGCTTGAGGCCAGGGGGCAGGGACACTGAAGCTTTCTTT.

This clone turned up a few times. The V call is TRBV5-4, the J call TRBJ2-7, with 11 bases identical to TRBD1. The trim removed 8 bases at V and 1 base at J, leaving 2 bases unmatched. From germline, CDR1 is SGHNT and CDR2 YYREEE (reference sequence). The CDR3 has 13 residues. CDR3 bases: TGTGCCAGTCGGGACAGGGGGTCCTACGAGCAGTACTTC. Protein: CASRDRGSYEQYF.

The chain uses TRBV15 and TRBJ2-5; 9 bases are a match to TRBD1. Judging by the DNA end, TRBJ2-7 fits better; the J call may be wrong. The CDR3 spans 13 residues. Germline values: CDR1 LNHNV, CDR2 YYDKDF (reference sequence). The CDR3 loop is CATRPGQGYEQYF. The CDR3, as DNA: TGTGCCACCAGACCAGGACAGGGGTACGAGCAGTACTTC.

The rearrangement links TRBV27 to TRBJ1-1; 10 nucleotides align to TRBD1. The germline V gene encodes CDR1 MNHEY and CDR2 SMNVEV (reference sequence). J was trimmed by 1 base and V by 7 bases; bases with no gene match: 3. The CDR3 sequence is 14 residues long. DNA of the CDR3: TGTGCCAGCACGAGGACAGGGGGGAACACTGAAGCTTTCTTT. This sequence encodes CASTRTGGNTEAFF.

The J gene is TRBJ1-1, the V gene TRBV7-2; D is possibly TRBD1 (5 bases). CDR1 and CDR2 from the germline V gene are SGHTA and FQGNSA. The V end was cut by 2 bases, the J end by 5 bases, with 9 bases between. The length of the CDR3 is 13 residues. CDR3 protein: CASSLIRETEAFF. CDR3 nucleotide sequence: TGTGCCAGCAGCTTAATCAGGGAAACTGAAGCTTTCTTT.